One sample yielded the 15 T cell receptor beta chains listed below, sequenced in a study of cytomegalovirus exposure and HLA in healthy donors. Vbeta (60) and Jbeta (13) primers were used in the PCR. Assay: immunoSEQ multiplex PCR; the TCRdb copy retains only in-frame clones and omits some. The table shows roughly 170,000 clones, with about 80% occurring only once. The sequenced material came from PBMCs. These receptors were collected from a boy aged 5 to 17 in good health and CMV-seronegative.

DNA of the CDR3: TGTGCCAGCAGCTTATTACCCGAGTCCTACGAGCAGTACTTC. It specifies CASSLLPESYEQYF. The rearrangement uses TRBV11-2 and TRBJ2-7; D uncertain. This CDR3 has 14 amino acids. Per the germline V gene, CDR1 is SGHAT and CDR2 is FQNNGV. The V end was cut by 2 bases, the J end by 1 base, with 9 bases between.

The sample holds one count of this clone. The rearrangement links TRBV9 to TRBJ1-2; 7 bases map to TRBD1. The trim removed 0 bases at V and 8 bases at J, leaving 10 bases unmatched. The germline V gene has CDR1 SGDLS and CDR2 YYNGEE. This CDR3 region has 15 residues. Here the CDR3 reads CASSVGDSSFYGYTF. The CDR3 DNA follows: TGTGCCAGCAGCGTAGGGGACAGTTCCTTTTACGGCTACACCTTC.

The table lists this clone with a count of one. The genes are TRBV5-1 and TRBJ2-1, with a tentative D call TRBD2 (5 bases). With 3 bases removed from V and 3 bases from J, the gap between germline ends came to 10 bases. Germline V CDR1 and CDR2: SGHRS, YFSETQ. The CDR3 extends over 14 amino acids. Written as DNA, the CDR3 is TGCGCCAGCAGCTACCGGGAACTCTACAATGAGCAGTTCTTC. This codes for CASSYRELYNEQFF.

This sequence joins TRBV27 and TRBJ1-1; 7 nucleotides align to TRBD1. The CDR3 runs to 15 residues. V lost 4 bases to trimming and J lost 8 bases; unmatched junction nucleotides: 13. Germline CDR1 reads MNHEY; CDR2 reads SMNVEV (reference sequence). This CDR3 is CASSSVRTGPFEAFF. As DNA, the CDR3 is TGTGCCAGCAGTTCAGTTAGGACAGGCCCTTTCGAAGCTTTCTTT.

The CDR3 is CAISAGSSGGYTF. The CDR3 DNA is TGTGCCATCAGTGCCGGGAGCTCGGGAGGCTACACCTTC. The chain is built from TRBV10-3 and TRBJ1-2; no clear D gene. The CDR3 sequence is 13 residues long. Germline V gene sequence: CDR1 ENHRY, CDR2 SYGVKD. Trimming pared 4 bases from V and 8 bases from J, leaving 14 bases between.

This clone came up a few times. The J gene is TRBJ1-1, the V gene TRBV19, with D perhaps matching TRBD1 (6 bases). The CDR3 sequence is 16 residues long. V shed 1 base and J shed 1 base, with 13 bases lying between them. The germline V gene encodes CDR1 LNHDA and CDR2 SQIVND (reference sequence). This CDR3 is CASSIAVRQANTEAFF. The CDR3 bases are TGTGCCAGTAGTATAGCGGTAAGACAGGCGAACACTGAAGCTTTCTTT.

The J gene is TRBJ1-1, the V gene TRBV9; 8 bases agree with TRBD1. The germline V gene has CDR1 SGDLS and CDR2 YYNGEE. The V segment lost 4 bases and the J segment 4 bases; nucleotides outside the gene matches: 6. The CDR3 consists of 14 residues. In nucleotides, the CDR3 is TGTGCCAGCAGCCACCAGGGGGCCGGCACTGAAGCTTTCTTT. Amino acids: CASSHQGAGTEAFF.

The CDR3 here is CASSPQGQFFNQPQHF. DNA for the CDR3: TGTGCCAGCAGTCCCCAGGGACAGTTTTTCAATCAGCCCCAGCATTTT. The V gene is TRBV27, the J gene TRBJ1-5; 7 bases are shared with TRBD1. V was clipped by 5 bases and J by 3 bases; unmatched bases: 10. The CDR3 loop spans 16 amino acids. In germline, CDR1 is MNHEY, CDR2 SMNVEV (reference sequence).

This clone was seen just once. The CDR3 DNA reads as TGTGCCCTGGGGGGGGCCAGGGAAGCTTTCTTT. Translation: CALGGAREAFF. This chain uses TRBV30 with TRBJ1-1; a weak D match, TRBD1 (6 bases). The CDR3 is 11 amino acids. Germline assignment: CDR1 GTSNPN and CDR2 SVGIG (reference sequence). V was cut by 8 bases and J by 8 bases, with 15 bases left in between.

The chain combines TRBV5-1 with TRBJ1-1; D is undetermined. The germline V gene encodes CDR1 SGHRS and CDR2 YFSETQ. The CDR3 totals 14 residues. The V end was cut by 5 bases, the J end by 0 bases, with 11 bases between. The DNA for the CDR3 is TGCGCCAGCAGGACCGGGGAGCTGAACACTGAAGCTTTCTTT. This encodes CASRTGELNTEAFF.

The chain is built from TRBV6-5 and TRBJ1-3; D call uncertain. The CDR3 is 12 amino acids. Trimming stripped 5 bases from V and 2 bases from J, with 4 bases between. Germline V gene sequence: CDR1 MNHEY, CDR2 SVGAGI. Here the CDR3 reads CASSGPGNTIYF. For the CDR3, the DNA is TGTGCCAGCAGTGGGCCTGGAAACACCATATATTTT.

This clone was recorded only once. CDR3 amino acids: CASSRGLAGAEQFF. CDR3 in DNA: TGTGCCAGCAGCCGGGGACTAGCGGGAGCTGAGCAGTTCTTC. The V gene is TRBV7-2, the J gene TRBJ2-1, with 14 bases matching TRBD2. Trimming removed 5 bases from V and 9 bases from J; junction bases left unmatched: 3. The CDR3 has 14 residues. Germline values: CDR1 SGHTA, CDR2 FQGNSA.

The CDR3 DNA is TGTGCCAGCAGTTCAACCGGGACTAGTCAGTACGAGCAGTACTTC. Amino acid sequence: CASSSTGTSQYEQYF. V and J are TRBV6-6 and TRBJ2-7; the match to TRBD2 covers 8 bases. With V trimmed by 4 bases and J by 4 bases, 9 bases remained unmatched. The V gene's germline CDR1 is MNHNY and CDR2 SVGAGI (reference sequence). The CDR3 contains 15 residues.

The chain links TRBV4-1 to TRBJ1-2; maybe TRBD1 (6 bases). The CDR3 is 17 amino acids. The V gene's germline CDR1 is MGHRA and CDR2 YSYEKL. V lost 1 base and J lost 1, with 16 bases in between. The CDR3 nucleotides are TGCGCCAGCAGCCAAGTACAGGGCAGCCCTATTAACTATGGCTACACCTTC. It yields the protein CASSQVQGSPINYGYTF.

Worth noting for this clone: The DNA is left out, because the CDR3 cannot be placed on it with certainty; the CDR3 is given as TCRdb lists it. V and J are TRBV29-1 and TRBJ1-2; whether TRBD1, the table's D call, matches the DNA was not checked. The CDR3 comprises 14 residues, both ends counted. From germline, CDR1 is SQVTM and CDR2 ANQGSEA. The CDR3 spells CSVVPAGGGYGYTF.